This TCR beta chain came from a study of T cells after yellow fever vaccination. For the study at large: The SMART-Seq v4 Ultra Low Input method served to prepare the low-cell-number fractions.

General study results and limits: Weaker, the secondary response had a peak occurring faster, on day 5 versus 15.

From the 5' RACE reads, TCRdb called clonotypes with MiXCR, one entry per CDR3 protein. The table records under 50,000 distinct CDR3 sequences, 5.5% to 7.5% of them present only once. This sequence was found in a man aged 25 to 40 who received the YFV17D yellow fever vaccine. The source was PBMCs, either bulk or a sorted T-cell subset (CD4+, CD8+, memory, or dextramer-sorted; not recorded which), collected 45 days after the yellow fever booster vaccination.

The CDR3 reads CASSQEKTGGYGETQYF. CDR3 coding DNA: TGTGCCAGCAGTCAAGAGAAGACAGGGGGCTATGGGGAGACCCAGTACTTC. The V gene is TRBV7-2, the J gene TRBJ2-5; 10 positions match TRBD1. J was trimmed by 5 bases and V by 6 bases; bases with no gene match: 15. This CDR3 has 17 amino acids. Germline CDR1 SGHTA, CDR2 FQGNSA.